The rows below give T cell receptor beta chains drawn from one sample of a study of Tregs in tolerant kidney transplant recipients. Assay used: immunoSEQ multiplex PCR; TCRdb lists only in-frame clones, some missing. The sample lists about 59,000 clones, 65% to 85% occurring once. Sequencing was done on a sample of CD4+ T cells from blood. The source is a human donor in good health. CDR3s include the opening cysteine and the closing phenylalanine or tryptophan. D genes are given only for firm matches. Clone size is stated in some rows and not others, as once, few, many or a class when expanded.

>TRBD2|TRBJ2-3|15|NA|TRBV5-6
CASSLGLAGADTQYF
TGTGCCAGCAGCTTGGGACTAGCGGGAGCCGATACGCAGTATTTT
>NA|TRBJ2-7|14|NA|TRBV6-5
CASSRTGAAYEQYF
TGTGCCAGCAGCCGTACCGGGGCCGCCTACGAGCAGTACTTC
>NA|TRBJ2-1|14|NA|TRBV6-6
CASSYNDLYNEQFF
TGTGCCAGCAGTTACAATGACTTATACAATGAGCAGTTCTTC
>TRBD2|TRBJ2-1|17|NA|TRBV18
CASSPSQPSGRPNEQFF
TGTGCCAGCTCACCCTCCCAACCTAGCGGGAGACCCAATGAGCAGTTCTTC
>NA|TRBJ2-2|14|NA|TRBV6-5
CASSPDREAGELFF
TGTGCCAGCAGTCCCGACAGGGAGGCCGGGGAGCTGTTTTTT
>TRBD1|TRBJ1-4|16|NA|TRBV5-1
CASSLGGTARNEKLFF
TGCGCCAGCAGCTTGGGAGGGACAGCGCGGAATGAAAAACTGTTTTTT
>NA|TRBJ1-1|14|NA|TRBV5-1
CASSPRQPNTEAFF
TGCGCCAGCAGCCCTCGACAGCCGAACACTGAAGCTTTCTTT
>NA|TRBJ2-2|13|NA|TRBV2
CASSEPSWGELFF
TGTGCCAGCAGTGAACCGTCTTGGGGGGAGCTGTTTTTT
>NA|TRBJ2-7|14|NA|TRBV7-2
CASSLEVSYYEQYF
TGTGCCAGCAGCTTAGAGGTCAGCTACTACGAGCAGTACTTC
>TRBD2|TRBJ2-1|16|NA|TRBV4-1
CASSQTGTKSWGEQFF
TGCGCCAGCAGCCAGACCGGGACTAAATCGTGGGGTGAGCAGTTCTTC
>TRBD1|TRBJ1-2|19|NA|TRBV7-9
CASSLARRMTGGVLDGYTF
TGTGCCAGCAGTTTGGCCCGAAGGATGACAGGGGGGGTTCTTGATGGCTACACCTTC
>TRBD1|TRBJ2-7|14|NA|TRBV29-1
CSVLRGQGLGEQYF
TGCAGCGTTCTAAGGGGACAGGGGTTGGGGGAGCAGTACTTC
>NA|TRBJ2-5|12|NA|TRBV29-1
CSVVARSETQYF
TGCAGCGTTGTAGCTAGGTCGGAGACCCAGTACTTC
>TRBD1|TRBJ1-4|15|NA|TRBV7-2
CASSKSRQGTEKLFF
TGTGCCAGCAGCAAATCCAGACAGGGGACGGAAAAACTGTTTTTT
>NA|TRBJ1-4|11|NA|TRBV19
CASSIGEKLFF
TGTGCCAGTAGTATAGGAGAAAAACTGTTTTTT
>NA|TRBJ1-1|13|few|TRBV7-3
CASSFDSTTEAFF
TGTGCCAGCAGCTTCGACAGTACCACTGAAGCTTTCTTT
>NA|TRBJ2-2|14|NA|TRBV9
CASSVDPDTGELFF
TGTGCCAGCAGCGTAGACCCCGACACCGGGGAGCTGTTTTTT
>NA|TRBJ1-3|13|few|TRBV12-5
CASARASGNTIYF
TGTGCTAGTGCCCGGGCCTCTGGAAACACCATATATTTT
>NA|TRBJ2-6|15|NA|TRBV19
CASTKAASGANVLTF
TGTGCCTCTACAAAGGCCGCGTCTGGGGCCAACGTCCTGACTTTC
>NA|TRBJ1-5|12|once|TRBV28
CASSATHQPQHF
TGTGCCAGCAGTGCTACCCATCAGCCCCAGCATTTT
>NA|TRBJ2-6|15|NA|TRBV7-3
CASSLKGSGANVLTF
TGTGCCAGCAGCTTAAAAGGGTCTGGGGCCAACGTCCTGACTTTC
>TRBD1|TRBJ1-4|15|NA|TRBV5-1
CASSLGDRGNEKLFF
TGCGCCAGCAGCTTGGGGGACAGGGGAAATGAAAAACTGTTTTTT